A selection of T cell receptor beta chains follows, all from one sample in a study of T cell responses to AZD1222 COVID-19 vaccine. This table comes from immunoSEQ multiplex PCR, and its TCRdb copy is limited to in-frame clones, with some not included. The sample has over 150,000 clones, 90% seen once. The material was peripheral blood, obtained on day 0 of AZD1222 vaccination. The receptors come from an adult in good health. Each CDR3 is given with its conserved first and last residue.

J,V,CDR3
TRBJ2-3,TRBV12-3/TRBV12-4,CASNRPPQDTQYF
TRBJ1-1,TRBV24-1,CATMDRVGTEAFF
TRBJ1-2,TRBV2,CASSRQGSNYGYTF
TRBJ2-1,TRBV7-3,CASSLTRTKGSEQFF
TRBJ1-1,TRBV5-4,CASSLRVKDHTETFF
TRBJ1-2,TRBV7-9,CASSLAPNELRGYTF
TRBJ2-7,TRBV6-2/TRBV6-3,CASSSPHRSSYEQYF
TRBJ2-3,TRBV4-2,CASHGRLMAGASTDTQYF
TRBJ1-1,TRBV20-1,CSARRVSEAFF
TRBJ2-5,TRBV6-8,CATPLAGGPYEETQYF